This T cell receptor (beta chain) derives from a study of blood T cell repertoires in COVID-19. Across the study: Sites across the United States, Italy and Spain contributed samples from acute and convalescent COVID-19. In each case, the material was cDNA or gDNA derived from T cells, B-cell-depleted T cells, or PBMCs.

This CDR3 region has 12 residues. V was pared by 3 bases and J by 8 bases, with 10 bases between. In the original workflow: Reference gene primer amplification yielded estimated nucleated cell counts. The data were produced by immunoSEQ multiplex PCR, yet TCRdb's version contains in-frame clones alone and is incomplete. V and J calls plus clone size are reproduced from that table; the DNA served to infer D and trimming. The sample includes 13,000 or so clones, 70% to 90% of them seen just once. The source of this sequence is a human donor in a cohort sampled during active COVID-19. Sequenced: peripheral blood. The rearrangement joins TRBV12-3 or TRBV12-4 to TRBJ1-1, with D perhaps TRBD1 (5 bases). CDR3 region: CASSFNRGEAFF. The CDR3 DNA follows: TGTGCCAGCAGTTTTAACCGGGGGGAAGCTTTCTTT.